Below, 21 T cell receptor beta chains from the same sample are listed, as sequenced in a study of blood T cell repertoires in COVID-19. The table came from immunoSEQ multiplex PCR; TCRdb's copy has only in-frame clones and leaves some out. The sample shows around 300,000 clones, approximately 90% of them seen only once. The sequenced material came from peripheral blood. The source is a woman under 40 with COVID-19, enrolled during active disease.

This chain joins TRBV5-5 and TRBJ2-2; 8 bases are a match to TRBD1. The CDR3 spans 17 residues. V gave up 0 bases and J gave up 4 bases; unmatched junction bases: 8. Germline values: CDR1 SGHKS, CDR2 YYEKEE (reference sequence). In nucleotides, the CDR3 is TGTGCCAGCAGCTTGGAAGGGACAGGTGGTCCCACCGGGGAGCTGTTTTTT. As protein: CASSLEGTGGPTGELFF.

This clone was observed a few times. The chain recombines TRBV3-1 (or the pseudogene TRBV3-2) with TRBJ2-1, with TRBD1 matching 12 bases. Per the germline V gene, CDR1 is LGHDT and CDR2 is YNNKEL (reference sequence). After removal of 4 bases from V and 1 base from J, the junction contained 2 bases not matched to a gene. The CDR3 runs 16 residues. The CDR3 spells CASSPGQGASYNEQFF. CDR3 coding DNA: TGTGCCAGCAGCCCGGGACAGGGGGCGTCCTACAATGAGCAGTTCTTC.

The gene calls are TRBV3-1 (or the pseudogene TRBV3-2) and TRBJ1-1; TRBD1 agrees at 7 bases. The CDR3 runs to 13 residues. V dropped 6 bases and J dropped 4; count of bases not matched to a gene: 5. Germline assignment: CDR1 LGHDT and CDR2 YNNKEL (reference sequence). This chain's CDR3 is CASSHRGGTEAFF. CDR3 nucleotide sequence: TGTGCCAGCAGTCACAGGGGCGGCACTGAAGCTTTCTTT.

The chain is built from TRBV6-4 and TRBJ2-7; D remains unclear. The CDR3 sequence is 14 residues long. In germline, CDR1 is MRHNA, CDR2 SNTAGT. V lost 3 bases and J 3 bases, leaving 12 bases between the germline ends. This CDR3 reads CASSERPGNYEQYF. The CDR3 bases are TGTGCCAGCAGTGAGCGGCCTGGCAACTACGAGCAGTACTTC.

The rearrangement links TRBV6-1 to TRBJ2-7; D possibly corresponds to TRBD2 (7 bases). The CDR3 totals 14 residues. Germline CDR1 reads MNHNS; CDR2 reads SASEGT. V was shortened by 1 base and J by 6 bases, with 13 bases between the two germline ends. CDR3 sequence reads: CASSEVGGRGEQYF. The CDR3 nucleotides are TGTGCCAGCAGTGAAGTGGGGGGGCGTGGCGAGCAGTACTTC.

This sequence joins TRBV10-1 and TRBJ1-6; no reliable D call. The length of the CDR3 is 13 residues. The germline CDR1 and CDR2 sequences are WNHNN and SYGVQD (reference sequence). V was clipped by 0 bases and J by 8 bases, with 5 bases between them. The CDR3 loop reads CASSESTDSPLHF. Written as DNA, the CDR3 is TGCGCCAGCAGTGAGTCAACTGATTCACCCCTCCACTTT.

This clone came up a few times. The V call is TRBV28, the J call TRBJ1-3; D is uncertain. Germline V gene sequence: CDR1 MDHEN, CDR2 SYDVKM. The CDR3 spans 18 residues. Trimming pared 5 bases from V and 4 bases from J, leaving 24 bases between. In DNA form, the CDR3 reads TGTGCCAGCAGTCTACGGACTGTCGGGCTCTTCAGGGGAAACACCATATATTTT. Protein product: CASSLRTVGLFRGNTIYF. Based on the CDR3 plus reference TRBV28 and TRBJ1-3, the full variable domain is DVKVTQSSRYLVKRTGEKVFLECVQDMDHENMFWYRQDPGLGLRLIYFSYDVKMKEKGDIPEGYSVSREKKERFSLILESASTNQTSMYLCASSLRTVGLFRGNTIYFGEGSWLTVV.

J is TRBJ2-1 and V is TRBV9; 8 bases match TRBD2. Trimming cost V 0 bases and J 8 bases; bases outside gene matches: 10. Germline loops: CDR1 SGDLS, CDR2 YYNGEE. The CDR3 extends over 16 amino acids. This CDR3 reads CASSVESSGWGHEQFF. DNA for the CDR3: TGTGCCAGCAGCGTAGAGTCTAGCGGGTGGGGCCATGAGCAGTTCTTC.

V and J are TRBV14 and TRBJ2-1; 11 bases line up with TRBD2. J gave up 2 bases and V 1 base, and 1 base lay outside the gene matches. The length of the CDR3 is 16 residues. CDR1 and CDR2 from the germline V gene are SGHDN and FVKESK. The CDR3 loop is CASSQGSGRAYNEQFF. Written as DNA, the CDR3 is TGTGCCAGCAGCCAAGGTAGCGGGAGGGCCTACAATGAGCAGTTCTTC.

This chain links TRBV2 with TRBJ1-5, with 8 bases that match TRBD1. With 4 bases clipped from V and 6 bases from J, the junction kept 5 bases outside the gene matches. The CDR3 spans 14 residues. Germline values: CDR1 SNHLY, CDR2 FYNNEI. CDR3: CASSAGQGRQPQHF. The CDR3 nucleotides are TGTGCCAGCAGTGCAGGACAGGGACGTCAGCCCCAGCATTTT.

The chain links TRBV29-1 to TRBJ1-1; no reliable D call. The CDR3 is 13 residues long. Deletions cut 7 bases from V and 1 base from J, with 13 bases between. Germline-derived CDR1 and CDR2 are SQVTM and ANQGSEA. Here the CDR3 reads CSASTISNTEAFF. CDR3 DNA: TGCAGCGCTTCGACAATTTCGAACACTGAAGCTTTCTTT.

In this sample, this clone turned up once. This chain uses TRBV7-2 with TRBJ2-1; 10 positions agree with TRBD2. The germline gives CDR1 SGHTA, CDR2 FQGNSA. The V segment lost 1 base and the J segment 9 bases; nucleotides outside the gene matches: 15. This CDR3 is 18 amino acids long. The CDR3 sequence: CASSLDWLAGVSRGEQFF. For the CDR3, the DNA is TGTGCCAGCAGCTTAGATTGGCTAGCGGGAGTCTCCAGAGGTGAGCAGTTCTTC.

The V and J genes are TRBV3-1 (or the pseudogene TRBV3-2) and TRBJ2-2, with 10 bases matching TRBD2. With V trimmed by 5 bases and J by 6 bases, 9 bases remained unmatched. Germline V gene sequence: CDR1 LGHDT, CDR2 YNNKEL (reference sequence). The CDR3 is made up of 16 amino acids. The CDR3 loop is CASSELAGTGAGELFF. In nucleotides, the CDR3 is TGTGCCAGCAGCGAACTAGCGGGAACGGGGGCCGGGGAGCTGTTTTTT.

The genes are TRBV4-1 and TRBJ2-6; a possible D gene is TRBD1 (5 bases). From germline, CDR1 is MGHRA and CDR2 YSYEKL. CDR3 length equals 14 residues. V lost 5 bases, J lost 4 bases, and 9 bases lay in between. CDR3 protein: CASSMGRGANVLTF. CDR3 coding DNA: TGCGCCAGCAGCATGGGGCGCGGGGCCAACGTCCTGACTTTC.

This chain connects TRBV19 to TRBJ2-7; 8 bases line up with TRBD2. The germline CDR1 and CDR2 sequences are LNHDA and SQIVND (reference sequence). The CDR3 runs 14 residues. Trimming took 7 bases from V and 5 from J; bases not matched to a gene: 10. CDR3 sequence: CASNSGVSRDEQYF. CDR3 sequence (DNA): TGTGCCAGTAATAGCGGGGTATCACGGGACGAGCAGTACTTC.

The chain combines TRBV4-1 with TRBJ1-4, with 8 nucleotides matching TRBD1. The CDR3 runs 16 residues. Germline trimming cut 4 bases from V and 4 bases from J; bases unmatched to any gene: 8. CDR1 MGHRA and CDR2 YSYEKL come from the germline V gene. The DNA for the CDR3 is TGCGCCAGCAGCCCCGTGGGACAGGCGATTAATGAAAAACTGTTTTTT. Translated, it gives CASSPVGQAINEKLFF.

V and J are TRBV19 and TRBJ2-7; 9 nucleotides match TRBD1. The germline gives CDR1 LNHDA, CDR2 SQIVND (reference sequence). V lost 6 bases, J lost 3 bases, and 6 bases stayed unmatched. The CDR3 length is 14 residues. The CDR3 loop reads CASSQGQGLYEQYF. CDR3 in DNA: TGTGCCAGTAGCCAGGGACAGGGTCTCTACGAGCAGTACTTC.

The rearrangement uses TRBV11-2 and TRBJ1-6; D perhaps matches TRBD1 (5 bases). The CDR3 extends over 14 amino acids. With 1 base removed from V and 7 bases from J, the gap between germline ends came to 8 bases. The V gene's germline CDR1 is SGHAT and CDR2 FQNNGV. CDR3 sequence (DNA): TGTGCCAGCAGCTTAGCCAGGGTAAATTCACCCCTCCACTTT. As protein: CASSLARVNSPLHF.

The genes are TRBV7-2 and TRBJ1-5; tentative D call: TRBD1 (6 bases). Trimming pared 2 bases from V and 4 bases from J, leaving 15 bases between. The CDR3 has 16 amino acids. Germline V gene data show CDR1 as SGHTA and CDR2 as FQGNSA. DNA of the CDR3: TGTGCCAGCAGCTTATTAGGGGGGGGAGGGAATCAGCCCCAGCATTTT. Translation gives CASSLLGGGGNQPQHF.

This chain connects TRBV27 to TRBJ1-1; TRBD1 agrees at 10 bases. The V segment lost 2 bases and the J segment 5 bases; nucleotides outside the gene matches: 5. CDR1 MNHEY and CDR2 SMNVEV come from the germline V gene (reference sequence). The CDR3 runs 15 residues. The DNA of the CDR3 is TGTGCCAGCAGTTTAGCGGACAGGGGGGGAACTGAAGCTTTCTTT. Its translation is CASSLADRGGTEAFF.

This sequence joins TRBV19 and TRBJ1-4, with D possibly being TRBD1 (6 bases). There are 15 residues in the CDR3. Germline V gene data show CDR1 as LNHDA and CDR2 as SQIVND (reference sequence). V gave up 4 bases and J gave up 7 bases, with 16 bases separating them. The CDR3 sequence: CASSKNTGFGEKLFF. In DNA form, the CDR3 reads TGTGCCAGTAGTAAGAACACAGGGTTTGGTGAAAAACTGTTTTTT.